This TCR beta chain was profiled in a study of blood T cell repertoires in COVID-19. Whole-study context: In each case, the material was cDNA or gDNA derived from T cells, B-cell-depleted T cells, or PBMCs.

With 5 bases removed from V and 1 base from J, the gap between germline ends came to 8 bases. CDR3 length equals 13 residues. Germline CDR1 is MNHEY and CDR2 is SVGEGT. The table came from immunoSEQ multiplex PCR; TCRdb's copy has only in-frame clones and leaves some out. The sample holds tens of thousands of clones; roughly 88% are singletons and the top ten take 16%. The sequenced material came from peripheral blood. J is TRBJ1-1 and V is TRBV6-2 or TRBV6-3; D unresolved. The TCR was taken from a man aged 65 to 79 with acute or convalescent COVID-19. DNA for the CDR3: TGTGCCAGCAGTCTTACATGGAACACTGAAGCTTTCTTT. This gives the protein CASSLTWNTEAFF.